A single sample gave rise to the 21 T cell receptor beta chains below, sequenced in a study of blood T cell repertoires in COVID-19. Only in-frame clones appear in the TCRdb table, and some are missing; sequencing was by immunoSEQ multiplex PCR. The table includes about 240,000 clones, approximately 80% detected once. The material sequenced was peripheral blood. Receptors were obtained from a woman aged 55-69 years with active or convalescent COVID-19.

The V call is TRBV28, the J call TRBJ1-1, with 7 bases fitting TRBD1. Per the germline V gene, CDR1 is MDHEN and CDR2 is SYDVKM. This CDR3 is 16 amino acids long. Germline trimming cut 7 bases from V and 7 bases from J; bases unmatched to any gene: 18. The CDR3 nucleotides are TGTGCCAGCACCAGGAGGGGTAGGGGGCGGCCTTTTGAAGCTTTCTTT. As protein: CASTRRGRGRPFEAFF.

The rearrangement uses TRBV11-3 and TRBJ1-4, with D unclear. V lost 5 bases and J 8 bases, leaving 15 bases between the germline ends. Germline CDR1 reads SGHNT; CDR2 reads YENEEA. This CDR3 contains 14 residues. CDR3 in amino acids: CASSPGSRGEKLFF. DNA of the CDR3: TGTGCCAGCAGCCCAGGTTCCCGAGGGGAAAAACTGTTTTTT.

This clone was detected once. The chain employs TRBV5-6 and TRBJ2-1; D perhaps matches TRBD1 (5 bases). Trimming took 4 bases from V and 14 from J, leaving 13 bases between them. Germline V gives CDR1 SGHDT, CDR2 YYEEEE. The CDR3 length is 11 residues. The CDR3 loop reads CASSSHRSEFF. CDR3 DNA sequence: TGTGCCAGCAGCAGCCACAGGAGTGAGTTCTTC.

This sequence joins TRBV11-3 and TRBJ2-1, with D possibly being TRBD1 (5 bases). Germline values: CDR1 SGHNT, CDR2 YENEEA. V was cut by 3 bases and J by 6 bases, with 15 bases left in between. This CDR3 comprises 15 residues. The DNA for the CDR3 is TGTGCCAGCAGCTTCTACGGTCAGGGCTCCAATGAGCAGTTCTTC. This sequence encodes CASSFYGQGSNEQFF.

The genes are TRBV7-4 and TRBJ1-5; 8 nucleotides agree with TRBD1. The ends lost 2 bases at V and 10 bases at J; junction bases unmatched: 7. The germline gives CDR1 SGHVT, CDR2 SQSDAQ. This CDR3 region has 14 residues. Written as DNA, the CDR3 is TGTGCCAGCAGCTTAAAGACAGGGGAAGACCCCCAGCATTTT. Its protein product is CASSLKTGEDPQHF.

This chain links TRBV6-6 with TRBJ1-6, with D possibly matching TRBD1 (6 bases). The CDR3 contains 16 residues. The V gene lost 6 bases and the J gene lost 0 bases, with 12 bases spanning the gap. Germline lookup yields CDR1 MNHNY and CDR2 SVGAGI (reference sequence). The CDR3 sequence: CASRGAGSSYNSPLHF. The CDR3 DNA follows: TGTGCCAGCAGGGGGGCAGGAAGCTCCTATAATTCACCCCTCCACTTT.

V usage is TRBV20-1 and J usage is TRBJ2-3, with D perhaps TRBD2 (7 bases). This CDR3 is built from 16 residues. V was shortened by 3 bases and J by 2 bases, with 18 bases between the two germline ends. The germline V gene encodes CDR1 DFQATT and CDR2 SNEGSKA (reference sequence). CDR3 protein: CSASSRRRGLTDTQYF. In nucleotides, the CDR3 is TGCAGTGCTAGTTCCCGGCGGCGGGGGCTCACAGATACGCAGTATTTT.

J is TRBJ1-5 and V is TRBV11-2; D is possibly TRBD1 (6 bases). Germline V gene sequence: CDR1 SGHAT, CDR2 FQNNGV. V was clipped by 1 base and J by 2 bases, with 9 bases between them. The CDR3 length is 15 residues. The CDR3 loop reads CASSLGGGGNQPQHF. CDR3 sequence (DNA): TGTGCCAGCAGCTTAGGGGGGGGCGGCAATCAGCCCCAGCATTTT.

This clone turned up a few times. CDR3 DNA sequence: TGCGCCAGCAGCCCCCAAGGGAGGACTAGCGGGGGTATAACCGGGGAGCTGTTTTTT. Translating it yields CASSPQGRTSGGITGELFF. The rearrangement joins TRBV4-1 to TRBJ2-2, with 13 bases aligning to TRBD2. CDR1 and CDR2 from the germline V gene are MGHRA and YSYEKL. CDR3 length equals 19 residues. V was pared by 4 bases and J by 5 bases, with 13 bases of the junction left unmatched.

This chain connects TRBV3-1 (or the pseudogene TRBV3-2) to TRBJ2-5; D perhaps matches TRBD2 (6 bases). Germline V CDR1 and CDR2: LGHDT, YNNKEL (reference sequence). V shed 7 bases and J shed 2 bases, with 23 bases lying between them. The CDR3 length is 17 residues. CDR3 sequence reads: CASTPVGQGGFQETQYF. For the CDR3, the DNA is TGTGCCAGCACCCCCGTAGGGCAGGGAGGATTTCAAGAGACCCAGTACTTC.

The chain links TRBV3-1 (or the pseudogene TRBV3-2) to TRBJ2-1, with 11 nucleotides matching TRBD2. V trimming: 2 bases; J trimming: 2 bases; junction bases outside the gene matches: 2. The CDR3 loop spans 16 amino acids. Per the germline V gene, CDR1 is LGHDT and CDR2 is YNNKEL (reference sequence). The CDR3 region has the DNA TGTGCCAGCAGCCAAATAGCGGGAGGGGCCTACAATGAGCAGTTCTTC. Translated, it gives CASSQIAGGAYNEQFF.

This clone was seen only a few times. The chain links TRBV4-1 to TRBJ1-5; 7 positions match TRBD1. CDR1 and CDR2 from the germline V gene are MGHRA and YSYEKL. V trimming: 4 bases; J trimming: 0 bases; junction bases outside the gene matches: 9. The CDR3 has 17 residues. CDR3 protein: CASSPRQGSNSNQPQHF. CDR3 in DNA: TGCGCCAGCAGCCCCCGACAGGGATCAAATAGCAATCAGCCCCAGCATTTT.

The V gene is TRBV7-9, the J gene TRBJ2-7; 8 bases agree with TRBD1. Germline V gene data show CDR1 as SEHNR and CDR2 as FQNEAQ (reference sequence). The CDR3 is 15 amino acids. Losses at the gene ends were 4 bases for V and 0 bases for J; bases not matched to a gene: 5. DNA for the CDR3: TGTGCCAGCAGCTCAAGGGACAGGACCTCCTACGAGCAGTACTTC. Amino acids: CASSSRDRTSYEQYF.

The gene calls are TRBV4-1 and TRBJ1-1, with D possibly being TRBD1 (5 bases). There are 15 residues in the CDR3. V lost 4 bases and J 1 base, leaving 13 bases between the germline ends. CDR1 is MGHRA and CDR2 is YSYEKL in the germline V gene. The CDR3 spells CASSRYLGENTEAFF. The CDR3, as DNA: TGCGCCAGCAGCCGTTATCTAGGGGAGAACACTGAAGCTTTCTTT.

The V gene is TRBV7-8, the J gene TRBJ2-7; tentative D call: TRBD2 (7 bases). Trimming stripped 0 bases from V and 3 bases from J, with 18 bases between. The CDR3 contains 17 residues. Looked up from germline, CDR1 is SGHVS and CDR2 is FQNEAQ. The CDR3 nucleotides are TGTGCCAGCAGCTTAGCGAAGTTCGAGGGGGGGAACTACGAGCAGTACTTC. Amino acids: CASSLAKFEGGNYEQYF.

The genes are TRBV6-6 and TRBJ1-1; D possibly corresponds to TRBD1 (5 bases). Per germline, CDR1 MNHNY and CDR2 SVGAGI (reference sequence). CDR3 length: 12 amino acids. V lost 5 bases and J 8 bases, leaving 12 bases between the germline ends. The CDR3 sequence is CASSVVRQEAFF. In nucleotides, the CDR3 is TGTGCCAGCAGTGTAGTGAGACAGGAAGCTTTCTTT.

The CDR3 DNA reads TGTGCCAGCAGCACGCCGGGGGCGGGAGAGCTAGACTACAATGAGCAGTTCTTC. Translating it yields CASSTPGAGELDYNEQFF. J is TRBJ2-1 and V is TRBV11-3, with D perhaps matching TRBD2 (7 bases). Germline CDR1 reads SGHNT; CDR2 reads YENEEA. CDR3 length equals 18 residues. V shed 5 bases and J shed 3 bases, with 23 bases lying between them.

This chain joins TRBV30 and TRBJ2-5; TRBD2 matches at 9 bases. There are 14 residues in the CDR3. Trimming cost V 2 bases and J 1 base; bases outside gene matches: 2. Germline assignment: CDR1 GTSNPN and CDR2 SVGIG (reference sequence). CDR3 coding DNA: TGTGCCTGGAGTAGGGGACTAGCCCAAGAGACCCAGTACTTC. Encoded protein: CAWSRGLAQETQYF.

The chain uses TRBV19 and TRBJ1-1; tentatively, D is TRBD1 (5 bases). V shed 5 bases and J shed 4 bases, with 11 bases lying between them. The CDR3 has 13 amino acids. The germline V gene encodes CDR1 LNHDA and CDR2 SQIVND (reference sequence). CDR3 sequence reads: CASSVREGTEAFF. The CDR3 region has the DNA TGTGCCAGTAGTGTCAGGGAGGGCACTGAAGCTTTCTTT.

This sequence joins TRBV19 and TRBJ1-4; D remains ambiguous. Germline lookup yields CDR1 LNHDA and CDR2 SQIVND (reference sequence). Trimming removed 5 bases at V and 6 bases at J, with 22 bases between. The CDR3 extends over 17 amino acids. The CDR3 is CASSPQRQWGVDEKLFF. In nucleotides, the CDR3 is TGTGCCAGTAGTCCCCAACGACAATGGGGAGTGGATGAAAAACTGTTTTTT. Complete variable domain (other parts from reference TRBV19 and TRBJ1-4): DGGITQSPKYLFRKEGQNVTLSCEQNLNHDAMYWYRQDPGQGLRLIYYSQIVNDFQKGDIAEGYSVSREKKESFPLTVTSAQKNPTAFYLCASSPQRQWGVDEKLFFGSGTQLSVL.

V usage is TRBV19 and J usage is TRBJ1-2, with TRBD1 identical over 7 bases. V shed 4 bases, J shed 3 bases, and the junction held 11 bases outside the gene matches. CDR3 length equals 16 residues. Germline V CDR1 and CDR2: LNHDA, SQIVND (reference sequence). This CDR3 reads CASSRAPGQRYYGYTF. CDR3 nucleotides: TGTGCCAGTAGTAGGGCTCCGGGACAGAGGTACTATGGCTACACCTTC.